Below, 25 T cell receptor beta chains from the same sample are listed, as sequenced in a study of Ad26.COV2.S vaccination and SARS-CoV-2 variants. Assay: immunoSEQ multiplex PCR; the TCRdb copy retains only in-frame clones and omits some. The sample holds around 300,000 clones; roughly 90% are singletons and the top ten take 4.5% to 7%. Treatment meaning: some 20 received Ad26.COV2.S at low or high dose, single or two shots; roughly five received placebo; per-sample allocation not given. Specimen acquisition occurred on day 63 following the initial vaccine or placebo injection. The sequencing here drew on peripheral blood, taken in a trial of Ad26.COV2.S vaccine versus placebo. These TCRs come from a person aged 18-65 years who received the Ad26.COV2.S COVID-19 vaccine or a placebo.

This clone was detected once. This rearrangement joins TRBV5-1 to TRBJ1-1; the D is unclear. CDR3 length: 14 residues. Per the germline V gene, CDR1 is SGHRS and CDR2 is YFSETQ. V lost 4 bases and J lost 5, with 15 bases in between. The CDR3 DNA reads as TGCGCCAGCAGCCTGGAAATGAGAGGTACTGAAGCTTTCTTT. Its translation: CASSLEMRGTEAFF.

This chain joins TRBV6-2 or TRBV6-3 and TRBJ2-5; D perhaps matches TRBD1 (5 bases). Germline CDR1 and CDR2: MNHEY and SVGEGT. The CDR3 sequence is 14 residues long. V lost 5 bases to trimming and J lost 3 bases, with 13 bases between them. In nucleotides, the CDR3 is TGTGCCAGCAGTCTTTATTCAGGGAAAGAGACCCAGTACTTC. Its protein product is CASSLYSGKETQYF.

This clone came up once. The chain carries TRBV5-1 and TRBJ1-1; D not certain. V dropped 2 bases and J dropped 5 bases, with 10 bases sitting between them. The CDR3 consists of 13 residues. Germline assignment: CDR1 SGHRS and CDR2 YFSETQ. The CDR3 here is CASSFKGRTEAFF. The DNA for the CDR3 is TGCGCCAGCAGCTTTAAAGGGAGGACTGAAGCTTTCTTT.

The chain joins TRBV7-6 to TRBJ1-1; D is ambiguous. Germline CDR1 reads SGHVS; CDR2 reads FNYEAQ. Trimming took 4 bases from V and 3 from J, leaving 9 bases between them. This CDR3 is 13 amino acids long. The CDR3 bases are TGTGCCAGCAGCTCCGAGCGGGACACTGAAGCTTTCTTT. The encoded protein is CASSSERDTEAFF.

This clone was found a few times. The chain recombines TRBV19 with TRBJ1-1; D is unclear. The V end was cut by 7 bases, the J end by 1 base, with 13 bases between. Germline CDR1 and CDR2: LNHDA and SQIVND (reference sequence). This CDR3 region has 14 residues. The CDR3 nucleotides are TGTGCCAGTACCCTCCGGGAAGGGAACACTGAAGCTTTCTTT. It specifies CASTLREGNTEAFF.

The table lists this clone with a count of one. J is TRBJ1-3 and V is TRBV7-6; 8 nucleotides match TRBD1. This CDR3 comprises 17 residues. Trimming cost V 5 bases and J 4 bases; bases outside gene matches: 13. Germline values: CDR1 SGHVS, CDR2 FNYEAQ. The CDR3 protein is CASSPQSQGAPGNTIYF. The CDR3 DNA sequence: TGTGCCAGCAGCCCCCAAAGCCAGGGGGCTCCAGGAAACACCATATATTTT.

The gene calls are TRBV6-1 and TRBJ2-5, with 8 bases that match TRBD1. Germline loops: CDR1 MNHNS, CDR2 SASEGT. V gave up 6 bases and J gave up 5 bases; unmatched junction bases: 8. CDR3 length: 14 residues. DNA for the CDR3: TGTGCCAGCAGCAGGGGGCAGGTCGGTGAGACCCAGTACTTC. Its protein is CASSRGQVGETQYF.

V is TRBV6-1 and J is TRBJ2-7; no firm D call. V lost 1 base to trimming and J lost 3 bases, with 7 bases between them. Germline CDR1 and CDR2: MNHNS and SASEGT. The CDR3 runs to 13 residues. The CDR3 sequence: CASSEGAYYEQYV. As DNA, the CDR3 is TGTGCCAGCAGTGAAGGGGCTTACTACGAGCAGTACGTC.

The chain carries TRBV15 and TRBJ2-2; TRBD1 aligns across 10 bases. CDR3 length: 17 residues. V dropped 0 bases and J dropped 6; count of bases not matched to a gene: 7. Looked up from germline, CDR1 is LNHNV and CDR2 is YYDKDF (reference sequence). The CDR3 sequence: CATSRDTGQGYAGELFF. The CDR3 coding sequence is TGTGCCACCAGCAGAGATACGGGACAGGGGTACGCCGGGGAGCTGTTTTTT.

The chain employs TRBV13 and TRBJ1-2; D is undetermined. Germline V CDR1 and CDR2: PRHDT, FYEKMQ (reference sequence). Trimming shortened V by 5 bases and J by 7 bases, and 8 bases separated the two germline ends. There are 11 residues in the CDR3. The CDR3 region has the DNA TGTGCCAGCAGCACGACGCGTGGCTACACCTTC. Translation: CASSTTRGYTF.

The sample holds one count of this clone. The chain has TRBV11-2 and TRBJ2-5, with a tentative D call TRBD1 (5 bases). The germline CDR1 and CDR2 sequences are SGHAT and FQNNGV. The CDR3 extends over 18 amino acids. V shed 0 bases and J shed 2 bases, with 19 bases lying between them. CDR3 in amino acids: CASSLDPDSFLPQETQYF. CDR3 bases: TGTGCCAGCAGCTTAGACCCTGACAGTTTCCTACCTCAAGAGACCCAGTACTTC.

The rearrangement uses TRBV7-9 and TRBJ1-1, with TRBD1 as a possible D gene (6 bases). The CDR3 is made up of 17 amino acids. Germline lookup yields CDR1 SEHNR and CDR2 FQNEAQ (reference sequence). Trimming cost V 3 bases and J 0 bases, with 17 bases left between them. The CDR3 spells CASSFLLSGQLNTEAFF. The DNA of the CDR3 is TGTGCCAGCAGCTTTTTATTATCGGGACAACTGAACACTGAAGCTTTCTTT. Together with reference TRBV7-9 and TRBJ1-1, the CDR3 gives the full variable domain: DTGVSQNPRHKITKRGQNVTFRCDPISEHNRLYWYRQTLGQGPEFLTYFQNEAQLEKSRLLSDRFSAERPKGSFSTLEIQRTEQGDSAMYLCASSFLLSGQLNTEAFFGQGTRLTVV.

This chain links TRBV2 with TRBJ1-5, with a tentative D call TRBD1 (5 bases). Trimming stripped 8 bases from V and 4 bases from J, with 18 bases between. This CDR3 is built from 15 residues. Germline CDR1 is SNHLY and CDR2 is FYNNEI. For the CDR3, the DNA is TGTGCCAGCCTTAAGGGCCAGGGAGGTAATCAGCCCCAGCATTTT. This sequence encodes CASLKGQGGNQPQHF.

This clone occurred a few times. V is TRBV7-9 and J is TRBJ1-2, with D hard to call. The CDR3 runs 11 residues. Germline CDR1 is SEHNR and CDR2 is FQNEAQ (reference sequence). The V gene lost 5 bases and the J gene lost 10 bases, with 11 bases spanning the gap. The CDR3 bases are TGTGCCAGCAGCCCAGACAAGGTCTACACCTTC. Translated, it gives CASSPDKVYTF.

V usage is TRBV3-1 (or the pseudogene TRBV3-2) and J usage is TRBJ1-4; weak D call: TRBD1 (6 bases). V dropped 4 bases and J dropped 5 bases, with 11 bases sitting between them. Germline lookup yields CDR1 LGHDT and CDR2 YNNKEL (reference sequence). The CDR3 sequence is 14 residues long. The CDR3 DNA sequence: TGTGCCAGCAGCCGGACAGTGGGGAATGAAAAACTGTTTTTT. It encodes CASSRTVGNEKLFF.

A word on this clone: Other DNA sequences in the sample encode the same CDR3. This sequence joins TRBV18 and TRBJ2-3; D remains ambiguous. This CDR3 is built from 13 residues. Germline values: CDR1 KGHSH, CDR2 LQKENI. V was pared by 1 base and J by 1 base, with 3 bases between. CDR3 in DNA: TGTGCCAGCTCACCACAAGGCACAGATACGCAGTATTTT. It yields the protein CASSPQGTDTQYF. The variable domain in full, completed from reference TRBV18 and TRBJ2-3, reads NAGVMQNPRHLVRRRGQEARLRCSPMKGHSHVYWYRQLPEEGLKFMVYLQKENIIDESGMPKERFSAEFPKEGPSILRIQQVVRGDSAAYFCASSPQGTDTQYFGPGTRLTVL.

The chain joins TRBV4-1 to TRBJ2-1; TRBD1 matches 10 bases. Germline CDR1 is MGHRA and CDR2 is YSYEKL. The J segment lost 3 bases and the V segment lost 6 bases, leaving 5 bases of the junction unmatched. CDR3 length: 15 amino acids. This CDR3 reads CASSSGTGDYNEQFF. The DNA of the CDR3 is TGCGCCAGCAGTTCCGGGACAGGGGACTACAATGAGCAGTTCTTC.

In DNA, the CDR3 is TGCGCCAGCAGTGGAGCCTACGAGCAGTACTTC. This translates into CASSGAYEQYF. V is TRBV10-2 and J is TRBJ2-7; D gene unclear. The V gene lost 4 bases and the J gene lost 2 bases, with 3 bases spanning the gap. The CDR3 loop spans 11 amino acids. The germline gives CDR1 WSHSY, CDR2 SAAADI.

This chain uses TRBV6-2 or TRBV6-3 with TRBJ1-2; D might be TRBD1 (6 bases). Germline V gene sequence: CDR1 MNHEY, CDR2 SVGEGT. V gave up 0 bases and J gave up 6 bases, with 14 bases separating them. The CDR3 extends over 15 amino acids. The CDR3: CASSYSGQYSDGYTF. CDR3 coding DNA: TGTGCCAGCAGTTACTCGGGACAATATTCCGATGGCTACACCTTC.

The chain uses TRBV5-1 and TRBJ1-2; 8 bases agree with TRBD1. With V trimmed by 0 bases and J by 6 bases, 7 bases remained unmatched. The CDR3 is made up of 15 amino acids. Germline values: CDR1 SGHRS, CDR2 YFSETQ. CDR3 in DNA: TGCGCCAGCAGCTTGGCGACAGGGGCGCTCGATGGCTACACCTTC. This codes for CASSLATGALDGYTF. Supplemented by reference TRBV5-1 and TRBJ1-2, the full variable domain reads KAGVTQTPRYLIKTRGQQVTLSCSPISGHRSVSWYQQTPGQGLQFLFEYFSETQRNKGNFPGRFSGRQFSNSRSEMNVSTLELGDSALYLCASSLATGALDGYTFGSGTRLTVV.

The chain combines TRBV20-1 with TRBJ2-4; D unclear. In germline, CDR1 is DFQATT, CDR2 SNEGSKA (reference sequence). The CDR3 totals 14 residues. Trimming took off 3 bases at V and 0 bases at J, with 9 bases between the two ends. The CDR3 region has the DNA TGCAGTGCTAGTAAGGCTTTAGCCAAAAACATTCAGTACTTC. Translated: CSASKALAKNIQYF.

This chain joins TRBV6-4 and TRBJ1-4, with a weak D call TRBD1 (6 bases). This CDR3 has 14 amino acids. The ends were cut back, 8 bases at V and 0 bases at J, with 10 bases in the middle. The germline V gene has CDR1 MRHNA and CDR2 SNTAGT. This CDR3 is CASSTGATNEKLFF. Written as DNA, the CDR3 is TGTGCCAGCTCGACAGGTGCAACTAATGAAAAACTGTTTTTT.

With respect to this clone: The identical CDR3 is also encoded by other nucleotide sequences in the sample. The V call is TRBV4-3, the J call TRBJ1-2; 10 bases align to TRBD1. Germline V gene lookup returns CDR1 LGHNA and CDR2 YSLEER. V shed 1 base, J shed 4 bases, and the junction held 0 bases outside the gene matches. The CDR3 covers 14 residues. DNA for the CDR3: TGCGCCAGCAGCCAAGGGACAGGGGGCTATGGCTACACCTTC. It codes for CASSQGTGGYGYTF.

CDR3 sequence reads: CASSLDPHRGEITDTQYF. CDR3 DNA: TGTGCCAGCAGCTTAGACCCCCACAGGGGGGAGATCACAGATACGCAGTATTTT. The rearrangement links TRBV7-3 to TRBJ2-3; 8 bases align to TRBD1. Trimming removed 2 bases from V and 2 bases from J; junction bases left unmatched: 12. The CDR3 contains 18 residues. Germline CDR1 and CDR2: SGHTA and FQGTGA. The full variable domain, in which reference TRBV7-3 and TRBJ2-3 provide the parts outside the CDR3, is GAGVSQTPSNKVTEKGKYVELRCDPISGHTALYWYRQSLGQGPEFLIYFQGTGAADDSGLPNDRFFAVRPEGSVSTLKIQRTERGDSAVYLCASSLDPHRGEITDTQYFGPGTRLTVL.

The gene calls are TRBV12-3 or TRBV12-4 and TRBJ1-1, with D perhaps TRBD1 (6 bases). Trimming cost V 7 bases and J 7 bases, with 16 bases left between them. CDR3 size: 13 residues. CDR3 sequence: CASILTGPIEAFF. The CDR3 coding sequence is TGTGCCAGCATCCTGACAGGCCCCATTGAAGCTTTCTTT.